This T cell receptor (beta chain) was observed in a study of T cell responses to AZD1222 COVID-19 vaccine. Study-wide results and caveats: Mostly white British, mostly female donors; authors suggested clonal diversity may be underestimated. With dominance at 160-218 and 743-854, vaccine-associated CD4 TCRs spanned spike. The reported proportion of spike-specific TCRs targeting unmutated variant regions was nearly half.

Comment on this clone: What it binds is unknown.

Produced via immunoSEQ multiplex PCR; TCRdb's table is partial and in-frame only. The data hold about 160,000 clones, with roughly 90% observed a single time. Samples with a second dose at about 4 or about 12 weeks were pooled together. V was pared by 1 base and J by 1 base, with 8 bases between. The CDR3 runs 14 residues. Germline V gives CDR1 MNHNS, CDR2 SASEGT. This chain uses TRBV6-1 with TRBJ2-7, with TRBD1 as a possible D gene (5 bases). The sequence was collected from an adult who received the AZD1222 COVID-19 vaccine. This material consisted of peripheral blood, taken 28 days after the second AZD1222 dose. CDR3 sequence: CASSEGGRSYEQYF. In DNA, the CDR3 is TGTGCCAGCAGTGAAGGGGGCAGATCCTACGAGCAGTACTTC.